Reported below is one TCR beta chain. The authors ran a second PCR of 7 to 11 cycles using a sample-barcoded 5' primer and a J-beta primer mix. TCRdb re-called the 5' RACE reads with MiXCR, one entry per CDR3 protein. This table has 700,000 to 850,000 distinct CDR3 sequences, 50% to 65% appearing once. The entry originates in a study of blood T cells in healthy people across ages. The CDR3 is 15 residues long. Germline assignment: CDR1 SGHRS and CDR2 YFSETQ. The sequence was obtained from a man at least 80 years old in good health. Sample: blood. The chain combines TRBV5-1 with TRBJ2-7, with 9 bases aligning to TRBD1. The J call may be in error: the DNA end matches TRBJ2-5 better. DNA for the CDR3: TGCGCCAGCAGCTCCGGGACAGGGAGTCAAGAGACCCAGTACTTC. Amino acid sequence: CASSSGTGSQETQYF.